The 25 T cell receptor beta chains below were found in one sample sequenced in a study of human T cells and chemical hapten exposure. Stated time point: patch test 1, 2 weeks after DPC sensitization. Treatment specified: therapeutic diphenylcyclopropenone sensitization with weekly scalp DPC. TCRdb fed the RACE reads into MiXCR, producing one record per CDR3 protein. The table records roughly 82,000 distinct CDR3 sequences, approximately 12% of them present only once. This sample comprised whole blood, obtained in connection with sensitization to the hapten diphenylcyclopropenone (DPC). The source of these receptors is a woman aged 55-75 years with alopecia areata. Some clones in this sample may be carry-over from other donors' samples.

The chain uses TRBV9 and TRBJ2-7; 10 positions agree with TRBD2. Germline CDR1 and CDR2: SGDLS and YYNGEE. The CDR3 is 17 amino acids. J was trimmed by 2 bases and V by 4 bases; bases with no gene match: 12. In nucleotides, the CDR3 is TGTGCCAGCAGCAGCGTAGAGAAGCGGGGGGGCCCCTACGAGCAGTACTTC. Translated, it gives CASSSVEKRGGPYEQYF.

This chain joins TRBV12-3 or TRBV12-4 and TRBJ1-2; 10 bases fit TRBD1. CDR3 size: 19 residues. J was trimmed by 4 bases and V by 8 bases; bases with no gene match: 22. The chain's CDR3 is CASGPSAGTGAFVGYGYTF. In DNA, the CDR3 is TGTGCCAGCGGACCCTCAGCCGGGACAGGGGCGTTCGTGGGCTATGGCTACACCTTC.

V usage is TRBV4-1 and J usage is TRBJ2-7, with TRBD1 as a possible D gene (5 bases). CDR1 is MGHRA, CDR2 YSYEKL, per germline. The CDR3 extends over 13 amino acids. V shed 1 base and J shed 4 bases, with 8 bases lying between them. CDR3 amino acids: CASSQAGMYEQYF. In DNA form, the CDR3 reads TGCGCCAGCAGCCAAGCAGGGATGTACGAGCAGTACTTC.

The chain links TRBV6-1 to TRBJ1-1; D possibly corresponds to TRBD1 (6 bases). CDR3 length: 13 amino acids. Trimming pared 2 bases from V and 11 bases from J, leaving 15 bases between. Germline CDR1 MNHNS, CDR2 SASEGT. The CDR3 DNA follows: TGTGCCAGCAGTGAATACAGGGTCGGGGCGGCTTTCTTT. It codes for CASSEYRVGAAFF.

This clonotype has only a few counts. The rearrangement joins TRBV12-5 to TRBJ2-1; D is undetermined. Looked up from germline, CDR1 is LGHNT and CDR2 is FRNRAP. Deletions cut 5 bases from V and 14 bases from J, with 16 bases between. This CDR3 has 12 amino acids. In DNA, the CDR3 is TGTGCTAGTGGTGACCCTCGCACGACTGAGTTCTTC. Its protein is CASGDPRTTEFF.

This clonotype was seen ten or more times. V is TRBV7-6 and J is TRBJ2-7; the D is unclear. This CDR3 has 15 amino acids. Per germline, CDR1 SGHVS and CDR2 FNYEAQ. Trimming took off 0 bases at V and 4 bases at J, with 13 bases between the two ends. CDR3 region: CASSLAPFPAYEQYF. The CDR3 DNA reads TGTGCCAGCAGCTTAGCCCCTTTCCCGGCATACGAGCAGTACTTC.

The rearrangement joins TRBV19 to TRBJ2-1; possibly TRBD2 for D (7 bases). This CDR3 has 13 amino acids. Trimming pared 10 bases from V and 3 bases from J, leaving 13 bases between. Per germline, CDR1 LNHDA and CDR2 SQIVND (reference sequence). The CDR3 spells CATEGGNYNEQFF. CDR3 nucleotide sequence: TGTGCCACCGAGGGGGGGAACTACAATGAGCAGTTCTTC. Complete variable domain (other parts from reference TRBV19 and TRBJ2-1): DGGITQSPKYLFRKEGQNVTLSCEQNLNHDAMYWYRQDPGQGLRLIYYSQIVNDFQKGDIAEGYSVSREKKESFPLTVTSAQKNPTAFYLCATEGGNYNEQFFGPGTRLTVL.

The chain carries TRBV5-1 and TRBJ1-1; D call uncertain. CDR3 length: 14 residues. Germline V gives CDR1 SGHRS, CDR2 YFSETQ. The V gene lost 6 bases and the J gene lost 3 bases, with 15 bases spanning the gap. The CDR3 coding sequence is TGCGCCAGCAACACGCAAGGAGGGTACACTGAAGCTTTCTTT. Protein: CASNTQGGYTEAFF.

In its sample, this clonotype was seen a few times. This sequence joins TRBV28 and TRBJ1-5; D gene ambiguous. V lost 8 bases, J lost 3 bases, and 5 bases lay in between. This CDR3 is 11 amino acids long. Germline-derived CDR1 and CDR2 are MDHEN and SYDVKM. The CDR3 sequence: CASGSNQPQHF. The CDR3 nucleotides read TGTGCCAGCGGGTCCAATCAGCCCCAGCATTTT.

This clonotype occurred many times. The chain carries TRBV4-2 and TRBJ2-4; D is tentatively TRBD1 or TRBD2 (5 bases each). Germline CDR1 is LGHNA and CDR2 is YNFKEQ. The CDR3 totals 16 residues. Trimming took 0 bases from V and 0 from J, leaving 9 bases between them. CDR3 nucleotides: TGTGCCAGCAGCCAAGAGACGGGGCTAGCCAAAAACATTCAGTACTTC. This translates into CASSQETGLAKNIQYF.

The chain employs TRBV11-2 and TRBJ1-1, with D unclear. Deletions cut 4 bases from V and 4 bases from J, with 16 bases between. The CDR3 length is 15 residues. CDR1 is SGHAT, CDR2 FQNNGV, per germline. The CDR3 nucleotides read TGTGCCAGCAGCTACGGGCCAGCGGGGAGCACTGAAGCTTTCTTT. Its protein product is CASSYGPAGSTEAFF.

Ten or more counts support this clonotype. The chain recombines TRBV7-3 with TRBJ1-1; no clear D. The ends were cut back, 2 bases at V and 5 bases at J, with 15 bases in the middle. The CDR3 extends over 15 amino acids. In germline, CDR1 is SGHTA, CDR2 FQGTGA. CDR3 sequence: CASSLRYGVETEAFF. In DNA, the CDR3 is TGTGCCAGCAGCTTACGATACGGGGTTGAAACTGAAGCTTTCTTT.

This clonotype was seen ten or more times. This sequence joins TRBV30 and TRBJ1-4, with D unresolved. CDR3 size: 14 residues. Per the germline V gene, CDR1 is GTSNPN and CDR2 is SVGIG (reference sequence). V lost 3 bases to trimming and J lost 0 bases, with 8 bases between them. Written as DNA, the CDR3 is TGTGCCTGGAGCCCACAGACAACTAATGAAAAACTGTTTTTT. As protein: CAWSPQTTNEKLFF.

This clonotype has a handful of counts. J is TRBJ1-1 and V is TRBV5-1; 7 positions agree with TRBD1. The CDR3 loop spans 15 amino acids. The V gene end was trimmed by 3 bases and the J gene end by 4 bases; junction bases not matched to a gene: 9. In germline, CDR1 is SGHRS, CDR2 YFSETQ. Here the CDR3 reads CASSSTTGWSTEAFF. CDR3 bases: TGCGCCAGCAGCTCAACGACAGGGTGGAGCACTGAAGCTTTCTTT.

This clonotype has at least ten counts. The chain links TRBV7-9 to TRBJ1-1; perhaps TRBD1 as D (5 bases). CDR3 length: 14 residues. CDR1 and CDR2 from the germline V gene are SEHNR and FQNEAQ (reference sequence). V was pared by 5 bases and J by 0 bases, with 10 bases between. CDR3 region: CASSTRQMNTEAFF. The DNA of the CDR3 is TGTGCCAGCAGCACACGACAGATGAACACTGAAGCTTTCTTT.

This clonotype was recorded at least ten times. The V and J genes are TRBV10-1 and TRBJ2-7; D unresolved. The V gene lost 7 bases and the J gene lost 4 bases, with 8 bases spanning the gap. The CDR3 runs 11 residues. Germline CDR1 reads WNHNN; CDR2 reads SYGVQD (reference sequence). CDR3 DNA sequence: TGCGCCAGCAATGAAGAGTACGAGCAGTACTTC. Encoded protein: CASNEEYEQYF.

This clonotype appeared many times. The V and J genes are TRBV20-1 and TRBJ2-5; 15 bases are shared with TRBD2. CDR1 DFQATT and CDR2 SNEGSKA come from the germline V gene (reference sequence). V trimming: 1 base; J trimming: 1 base; junction bases outside the gene matches: 4. The CDR3 contains 17 residues. CDR3 sequence: CSARGRTSGGAQETQYF. The DNA for the CDR3 is TGCAGTGCTAGAGGAAGGACTAGCGGGGGGGCCCAAGAGACCCAGTACTTC.

This clonotype was found a few times. This chain joins TRBV20-1 and TRBJ1-1; TRBD1 agrees at 7 bases. The CDR3 has 12 amino acids. Germline loops: CDR1 DFQATT, CDR2 SNEGSKA (reference sequence). Unmatched junction bases numbered 3, after V lost 4 bases and J lost 4 bases. DNA of the CDR3: TGCAGTGCTACAGGGGGACCCACTGAAGCTTTCTTT. Translation: CSATGGPTEAFF.

This chain uses TRBV20-1 with TRBJ2-1; 7 bases align to TRBD1. Germline lookup yields CDR1 DFQATT and CDR2 SNEGSKA (reference sequence). There are 15 residues in the CDR3. Trimming removed 5 bases from V and 3 bases from J; junction bases left unmatched: 10. CDR3 nucleotide sequence: TGCAGTGCTGGAACAGGGGCTGGAGTCTACAATGAGCAGTTCTTC. Protein sequence: CSAGTGAGVYNEQFF.

This clonotype was found many times. The chain recombines TRBV7-9 with TRBJ2-7, with unresolved D. Germline CDR1 SEHNR, CDR2 FQNEAQ (reference sequence). This CDR3 has 15 residues. The ends were cut back, 1 base at V and 7 bases at J, with 17 bases in the middle. CDR3 DNA sequence: TGTGCCAGCAGCTTAGGCGCGGTTTCCCACTGGGAGCAGTACTTC. It encodes CASSLGAVSHWEQYF.

This clonotype has a handful of counts. The rearrangement links TRBV29-1 to TRBJ2-7; unclear D gene. CDR1 and CDR2 (germline): SQVTM, ANQGSEA. V was cut by 0 bases and J by 2 bases, with 14 bases left in between. This CDR3 is built from 15 residues. CDR3 sequence reads: CSVEDISRDTYEQYF. The CDR3, as DNA: TGCAGCGTTGAAGATATCAGTAGGGATACCTACGAGCAGTACTTC.

To note about this clonotype: A read error may be the cause here, since a much bigger clone is one base away. V is TRBV19 and J is TRBJ2-7; 9 nucleotides line up with TRBD1. Germline CDR1 reads LNHDA; CDR2 reads SQIVND (reference sequence). This CDR3 spans 14 amino acids. This chain's CDR3 is CTSSMGQGSYEQYF. The DNA of the CDR3 is TGTACCAGTAGTATGGGACAGGGATCCTACGAGCAGTACTTC.

This clonotype has only a few counts. The chain carries TRBV7-6 and TRBJ1-5; D remains unclear. The CDR3 contains 15 residues. Trimming left V 0 bases short and J 1 base short, with 7 bases between. Germline CDR1 SGHVS, CDR2 FNYEAQ. The DNA of the CDR3 is TGTGCCAGCAGCTTAGCGTCAGAGAGCAATCAGCCCCAGCATTTT. Translated, it gives CASSLASESNQPQHF.

Turning to this clonotype: A much larger clone lies a single base off, so this may be a read error. This chain uses TRBV7-9 with TRBJ2-7; 7 bases are a match to TRBD1. Germline-derived CDR1 and CDR2 are SEHNR and FQNEAQ (reference sequence). The CDR3 has 13 amino acids. CDR3 sequence: CVSSPGTVYEQYF. The CDR3 DNA reads as TGTGTCAGCAGCCCGGGGACAGTCTACGAGCAGTACTTC. The full variable domain, its missing parts supplied by reference TRBV7-9 and TRBJ2-7, is DTGVSQNPRHKITKRGQNVTFRCDPISEHNRLYWYRQTLGQGPEFLTYFQNEAQLEKSRLLSDRFSAERPKGSFSTLEIQRTEQGDSAMYLCVSSPGTVYEQYFGPGTRLTVT.

This clonotype was found a few times. This chain links TRBV6-5 with TRBJ1-2; D possibly corresponds to TRBD1 (5 bases). Germline CDR1 MNHEY, CDR2 SVGAGI. V dropped 0 bases and J dropped 4 bases, with 12 bases sitting between them. CDR3 length: 15 amino acids. In nucleotides, the CDR3 is TGTGCCAGCAGTTACTCCCAGGCTGGGGGCTATGGCTACACCTTC. Translated: CASSYSQAGGYGYTF.